This T cell receptor beta chain was obtained from a study of blood T cells in healthy people across ages (dated by TCRdb to between 2014 and 2017). General notes on the study: In model experiments, template switching captured about one uniquely barcoded TCR beta cDNA molecule for every two T cells. Donors of different ages were randomly distributed across sequencing lanes to avoid experimental bias. The donors were split into four age groups: young (average 16 years), middle-aged (roughly 40), aged (roughly 65) and long-lived (under 85). To track age-related changes in TCR beta repertoire diversity, the study relied on deep sequencing normalized with unique cDNA molecular identifiers. The study analyzed two additional independent replicas of 1 million unique cDNA reads from the same blood draw for two donors, one aged 18 to 30 and one aged 80 or older.

Comment on this clonotype: The antigen it recognizes is unknown. It has no much larger one-base neighbor in the sample; base qualities were not kept.

The germline V gene encodes CDR1 DFQATT and CDR2 SNEGSKA (reference sequence). Inclusive of the bounding cysteine and phenylalanine, the CDR3 is 14 residues long. Of the read, only the CDR3 DNA is kept; its 42 bases are in frame from base 1. V is trimmed back by 2 bases and J by 6 bases, and the junction contains 8 bases that no gene match accounts for. The library came from 5' RACE. This sample was sequenced with an Illumina HiSeq 2500. A second about 7 to 11 cycle PCR used a sample-barcoded 5' primer and a J-beta primer mix. Each TCR beta cDNA molecule received a unique molecular identifier from a template-switch 5' adaptor carrying 12 random nucleotides. At least 2.5 million CDR3-containing paired-end reads were obtained from each sample. First-strand cDNA was synthesized from all RNA with the Mint cDNA synthesis kit, primed by a TRBC-specific oligonucleotide. After uracil-DNA glycosylase treatment, a first 18-cycle PCR used universal primers M1SS and BC2_uni_R on all cDNA. Per the original workflow: Normalization of each sample was performed by random selection of 1 million high-quality reads, each carrying a distinct molecular identifier. Instead of being binned into consensus sequences, reads with shared molecular identifiers were discarded. MiTCR, with a Q25 quality threshold and the strictest error-elimination algorithm, was used for CDR3 identification, clonotype clustering and error correction. A nonparametric unseen species model with Euler transformation was used to estimate lower-bound total TCR beta diversity. Using fastp trimming at Q25 and MiXCR clonotype assembly, TCRdb reanalyzed the public sequencing data and kept in-frame beta chains. Here each entry gathers all rows of one CDR3 protein and keeps the most common genes and DNA. TCRdb, rather than the study authors, made the V and J calls. Here the sample has 850,000 to 1,000,000 distinct CDR3 sequences; around 49% occur a single time. The ten largest clones add up to about an eighth of the sample.

Systemically healthy Caucasian individuals from Russia, 35 to 50 in total and aged roughly 6 to 90 years, were included as donors. Each donor gave roughly 9.5 milliliters of peripheral blood, collected into EDTA-treated Vacutainer tubes. PBMCs were isolated by Ficoll-Paque density-gradient centrifugation, with at least 6 million obtained per sample. Trizol reagent was used to extract total RNA from PBMCs, with at least 6 micrograms per sample. The percentages of naive CD45RAhigh/CD27high T cells were determined by flow cytometry on a PBMC aliquot from every donor. The study at large found these results: Because donor CMV infection status was unknown, age-related changes in expanded clonotypes were potentially confounded. Total diversity estimates from one million sequenced T cells were considered lower bounds and underestimates. Conclusive comparison of naive and antigen-experienced compartments was prevented by the profiling of bulk unsorted PBMCs. Observed TCR beta diversity per million T cells fell roughly linearly with age, and a significant reduction was already apparent by age approximately 41. A strong correlation was found between observed TCR beta diversity and the percentage of naive T cells measured by flow cytometry. The long-lived group showed more naive CD4+ T cells, fewer expanded clones and increased TCR diversity than the aged group, suggesting age selection.

The receptor was derived from a man aged 25 to 40 in good health. The sequenced material came from blood. The sequence links TRBV20-1 to TRBJ2-7; 9 bases in the junction line up with TRBD1. CDR3 sequence: CSARIPGQGSEQYF. The DNA sequence is TGCAGTGCTAGAATTCCGGGACAGGGATCCGAGCAGTACTTC.